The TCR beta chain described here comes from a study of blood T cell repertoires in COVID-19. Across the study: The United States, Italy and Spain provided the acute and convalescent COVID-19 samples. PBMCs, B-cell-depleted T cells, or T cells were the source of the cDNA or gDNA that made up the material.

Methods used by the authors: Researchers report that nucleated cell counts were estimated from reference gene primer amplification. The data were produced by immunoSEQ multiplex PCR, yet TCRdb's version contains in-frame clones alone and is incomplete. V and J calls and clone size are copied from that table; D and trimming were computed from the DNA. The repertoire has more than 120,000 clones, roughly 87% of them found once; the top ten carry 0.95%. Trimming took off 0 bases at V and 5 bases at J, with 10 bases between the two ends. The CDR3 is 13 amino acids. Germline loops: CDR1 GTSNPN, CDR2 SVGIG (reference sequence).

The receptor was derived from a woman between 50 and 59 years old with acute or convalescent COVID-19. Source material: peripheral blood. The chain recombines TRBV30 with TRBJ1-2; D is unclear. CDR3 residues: CAWSVGREYGYTF. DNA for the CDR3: TGTGCCTGGAGTGTCGGGCGGGAGTATGGCTACACCTTC.